This note documents a single TCR beta chain sequence. These data originate in a study of Ad26.COV2.S vaccination and SARS-CoV-2 variants. Data came from immunoSEQ multiplex PCR; TCRdb stores just in-frame clones and leaves some out. This table has over 300,000 clones, 83% appearing once. The length of the CDR3 is 14 residues. The junction had 8 bases not matched to a gene; V was cut back by 5 bases and J by 6 bases. Germline V CDR1 and CDR2: SGHTA, FQGTGA. Treatment here: roughly 19 received Ad26.COV2.S at low or high dose, single or two shots; a few received placebo; per-sample allocation not given. Samples were taken on day 63 after the first vaccine or placebo injection.

The TCR comes from a person aged 18 to 65 who received the Ad26.COV2.S COVID-19 vaccine or a placebo. This chain uses TRBV7-3 with TRBJ1-2; 8 bases fit TRBD1. Sequences were derived from peripheral blood, sampled in a trial of Ad26.COV2.S vaccine versus placebo. CDR3 coding DNA: TGTGCCAGCAGCCGGCGCGGGACAGGAGATGGCTACACCTTC. Translated: CASSRRGTGDGYTF. The whole variable domain, filled in from reference TRBV7-3 and TRBJ1-2, reads GAGVSQTPSNKVTEKGKYVELRCDPISGHTALYWYRQSLGQGPEFLIYFQGTGAADDSGLPNDRFFAVRPEGSVSTLKIQRTERGDSAVYLCASSRRGTGDGYTFGSGTRLTVV.